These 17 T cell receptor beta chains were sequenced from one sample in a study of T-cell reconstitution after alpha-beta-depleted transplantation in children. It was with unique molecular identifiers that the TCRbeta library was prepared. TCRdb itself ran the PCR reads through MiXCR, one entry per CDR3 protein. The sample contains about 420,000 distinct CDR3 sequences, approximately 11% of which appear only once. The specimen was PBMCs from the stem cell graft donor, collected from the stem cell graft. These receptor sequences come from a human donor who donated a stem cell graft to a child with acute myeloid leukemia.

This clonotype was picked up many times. Here the CDR3 DNA reads TGCGCCAGCAGCCAAGGCGGCAGGGCGGAAGATACGCAGTATTTT. Encoded protein: CASSQGGRAEDTQYF. V gene TRBV4-1 combines with J gene TRBJ2-3, with D perhaps matching TRBD1 (5 bases). The ends were cut back, 1 base at V and 5 bases at J, with 13 bases in the middle. This CDR3 has 15 residues. Germline assignment: CDR1 MGHRA and CDR2 YSYEKL.

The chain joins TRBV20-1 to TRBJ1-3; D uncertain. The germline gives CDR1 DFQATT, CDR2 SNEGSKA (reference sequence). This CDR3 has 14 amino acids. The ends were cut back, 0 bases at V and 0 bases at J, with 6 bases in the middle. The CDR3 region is CSAREDLSGNTIYF. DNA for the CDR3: TGCAGTGCTAGAGAAGACCTCTCTGGAAACACCATATATTTT.

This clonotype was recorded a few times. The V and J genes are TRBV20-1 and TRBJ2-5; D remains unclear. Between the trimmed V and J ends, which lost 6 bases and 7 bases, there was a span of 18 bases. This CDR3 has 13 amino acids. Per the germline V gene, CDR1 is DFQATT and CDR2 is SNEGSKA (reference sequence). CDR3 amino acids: CSATQVAEGTQYF. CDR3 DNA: TGCAGTGCCACACAAGTAGCCGAAGGGACCCAGTACTTC.

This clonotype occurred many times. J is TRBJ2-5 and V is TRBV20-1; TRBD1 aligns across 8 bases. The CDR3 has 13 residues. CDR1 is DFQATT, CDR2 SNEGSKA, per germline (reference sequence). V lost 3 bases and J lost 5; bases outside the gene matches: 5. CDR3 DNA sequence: TGCAGTGCTAGGAGCAGGGGGCGTGAGACCCAGTACTTC. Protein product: CSARSRGRETQYF.

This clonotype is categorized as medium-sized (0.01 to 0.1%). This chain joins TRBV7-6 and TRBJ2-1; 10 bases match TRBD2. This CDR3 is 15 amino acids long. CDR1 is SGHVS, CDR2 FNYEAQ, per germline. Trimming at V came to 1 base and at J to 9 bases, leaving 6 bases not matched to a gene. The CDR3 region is CASSLVASGGGEQFF. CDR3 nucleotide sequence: TGTGCCAGCAGCTTAGTGGCTAGCGGGGGAGGTGAGCAGTTCTTC.

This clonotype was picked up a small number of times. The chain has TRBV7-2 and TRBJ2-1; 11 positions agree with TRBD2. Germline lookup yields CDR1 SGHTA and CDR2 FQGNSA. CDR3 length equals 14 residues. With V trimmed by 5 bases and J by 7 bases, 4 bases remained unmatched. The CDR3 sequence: CASSVIAGGNEQFF. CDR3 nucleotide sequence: TGTGCCAGCAGCGTCATAGCGGGAGGGAATGAGCAGTTCTTC.

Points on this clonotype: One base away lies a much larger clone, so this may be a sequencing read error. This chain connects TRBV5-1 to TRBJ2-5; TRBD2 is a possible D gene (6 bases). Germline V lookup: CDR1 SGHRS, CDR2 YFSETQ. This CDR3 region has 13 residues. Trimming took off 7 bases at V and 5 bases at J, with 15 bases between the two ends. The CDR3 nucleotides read TGCGCCAGCGGCCAATTTGGGGGGGAGACCCAGTACTTC. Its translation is CASGQFGGETQYF.

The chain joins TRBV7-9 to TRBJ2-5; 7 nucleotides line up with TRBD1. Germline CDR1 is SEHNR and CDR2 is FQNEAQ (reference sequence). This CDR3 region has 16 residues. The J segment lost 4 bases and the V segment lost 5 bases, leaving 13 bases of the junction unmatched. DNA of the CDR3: TGTGCCAGCAGCGTAGGCCAGGGGGTCAGGGGAGAGACCCAGTACTTC. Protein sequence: CASSVGQGVRGETQYF.

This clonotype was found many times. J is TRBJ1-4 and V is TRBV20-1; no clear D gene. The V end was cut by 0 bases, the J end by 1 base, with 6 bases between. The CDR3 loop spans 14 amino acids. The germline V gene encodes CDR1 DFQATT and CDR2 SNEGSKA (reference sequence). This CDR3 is CSARDPGTNEKLFF. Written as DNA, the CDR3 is TGCAGTGCTAGAGATCCGGGAACTAATGAAAAACTGTTTTTT.

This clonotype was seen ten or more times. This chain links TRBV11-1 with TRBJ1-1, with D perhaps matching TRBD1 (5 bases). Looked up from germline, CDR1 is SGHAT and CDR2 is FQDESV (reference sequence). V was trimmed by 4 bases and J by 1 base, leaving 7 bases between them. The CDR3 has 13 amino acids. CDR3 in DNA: TGTGCCAGCAGCTATGGACAGAACACTGAAGCTTTCTTT. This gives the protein CASSYGQNTEAFF.

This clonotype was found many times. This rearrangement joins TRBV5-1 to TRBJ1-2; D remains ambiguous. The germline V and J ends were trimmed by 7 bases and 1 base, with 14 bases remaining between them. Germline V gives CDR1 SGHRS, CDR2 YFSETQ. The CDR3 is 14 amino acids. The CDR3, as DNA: TGCGCCAGCGGGCTTGGGGAGCTTAACTATGGCTACACCTTC. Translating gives CASGLGELNYGYTF.

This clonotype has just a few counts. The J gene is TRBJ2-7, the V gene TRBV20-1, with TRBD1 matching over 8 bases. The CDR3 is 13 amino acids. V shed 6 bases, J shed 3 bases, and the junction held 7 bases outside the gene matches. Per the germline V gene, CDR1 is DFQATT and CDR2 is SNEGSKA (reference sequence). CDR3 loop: CSAQGARGYEQYF. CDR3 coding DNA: TGCAGTGCGCAGGGGGCGAGGGGCTACGAGCAGTACTTC.

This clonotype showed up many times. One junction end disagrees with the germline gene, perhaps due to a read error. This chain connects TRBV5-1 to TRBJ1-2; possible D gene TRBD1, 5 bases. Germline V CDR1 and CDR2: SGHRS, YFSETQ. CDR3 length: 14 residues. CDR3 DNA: TGTGCCAGCAGCTTAGCCGGGGGGGGCTATGGCTACACCTTC. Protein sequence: CASSLAGGGYGYTF.

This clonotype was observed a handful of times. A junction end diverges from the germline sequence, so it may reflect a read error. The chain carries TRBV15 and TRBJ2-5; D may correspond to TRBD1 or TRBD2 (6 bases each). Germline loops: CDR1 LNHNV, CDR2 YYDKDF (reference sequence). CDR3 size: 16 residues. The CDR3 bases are TGTGCCACCAGCATGAGTACGAGAGGGGGGCAAGATACCCAGTACTTC. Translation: CATSMSTRGGQDTQYF.

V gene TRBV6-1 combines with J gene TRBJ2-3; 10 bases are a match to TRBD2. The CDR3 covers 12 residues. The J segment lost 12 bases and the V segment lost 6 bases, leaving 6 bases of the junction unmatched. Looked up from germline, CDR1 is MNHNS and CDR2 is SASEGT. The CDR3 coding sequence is TGTGCCAGCAGAACCATAGCGGGGGGCCAGTATTTT. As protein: CASRTIAGGQYF.

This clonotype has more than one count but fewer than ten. CDR3 sequence reads: CASSLGSRETQYF. CDR3 DNA sequence: TGTGCCAGCAGCTTAGGTTCCAGAGAGACCCAGTACTTC. This sequence joins TRBV7-8 and TRBJ2-5, with unresolved D. Germline V gives CDR1 SGHVS, CDR2 FQNEAQ. This CDR3 is 13 amino acids long. V gave up 1 base and J gave up 4 bases, with 7 bases separating them.

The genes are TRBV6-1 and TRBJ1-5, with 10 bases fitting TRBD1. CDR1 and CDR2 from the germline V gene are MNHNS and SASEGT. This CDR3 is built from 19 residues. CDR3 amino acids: CACSGEDRGLGYSNQPQHF. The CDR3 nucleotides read TGTGCATGCAGTGGGGAAGACAGGGGGCTAGGGTATAGCAATCAGCCCCAGCATTTT.